This T cell receptor (beta chain) originates from a study of T cell responses to AZD1222 COVID-19 vaccine. Between the trimmed V and J ends, which lost 4 bases and 0 bases, there was a span of 13 bases. There are 15 residues in the CDR3. Germline loops: CDR1 GTSNPN, CDR2 SVGIG (reference sequence). For this clone: What it binds is not known.

The method was immunoSEQ multiplex PCR; TCRdb's version includes in-frame clones alone and lacks a portion of them. The table records around 130,000 clones, roughly 93% of them present only once. Points from the study as a whole: At study baseline, merely several AZD1222 recipients were seropositive. Two AZD1222 doses significantly raised spike-specific TCR breadth and depth over controls.

V and J are TRBV30 and TRBJ1-5; no definite D call. The input for sequencing was peripheral blood, taken on day 0 of AZD1222 vaccination. The TCR was taken from an adult in good health. The DNA for the CDR3 is TGTGCCTGGAATACGGGCAGCTATAGCAATCAGCCCCAGCATTTT. Its protein product is CAWNTGSYSNQPQHF.